The 30 T cell receptor beta chains given below trace back to one sample, sequenced in a study of control samples from healthy donors and cancer patients. The table came from immunoSEQ multiplex PCR; TCRdb's copy has only in-frame clones and leaves some out. The sample has 150,000 or so clones, over 90% seen once. Sequenced input: PBMCs. These receptors all come from a man in his sixties with colorectal cancer.

The chain is built from TRBV19 and TRBJ2-3; 14 nucleotides agree with TRBD2. Germline V gene data show CDR1 as LNHDA and CDR2 as SQIVND (reference sequence). CDR3 length: 15 amino acids. With V trimmed by 7 bases and J by 4 bases, 4 bases remained unmatched. In DNA, the CDR3 is TGTGCCAGTACTACGACTAGCGGGGGGGCAGATACGCAGTATTTT. Protein sequence: CASTTTSGGADTQYF.

This chain uses TRBV20-1 with TRBJ2-3, with D maybe TRBD1 (6 bases). Germline V gene lookup returns CDR1 DFQATT and CDR2 SNEGSKA (reference sequence). The CDR3 runs 11 residues. Trimming left V 5 bases short and J 10 bases short, with 13 bases between. Written as DNA, the CDR3 is TGCAGTGCTGAAACAGGGTGGGCGCAGTATTTT. It is translated as CSAETGWAQYF.

The chain recombines TRBV4-1 with TRBJ2-1; possible D gene TRBD1, 5 bases. Germline assignment: CDR1 MGHRA and CDR2 YSYEKL. The CDR3 length is 16 residues. V was cut by 4 bases and J by 2 bases, with 15 bases left in between. The CDR3 spells CASSLLTATTYNEQFF. CDR3 in DNA: TGCGCCAGCAGCCTTTTGACAGCGACAACCTACAATGAGCAGTTCTTC.

The rearrangement joins TRBV27 to TRBJ1-1; no clear D. V was clipped by 0 bases and J by 2 bases, with 16 bases between them. CDR3 length: 17 residues. Germline CDR1 MNHEY, CDR2 SMNVEV (reference sequence). The CDR3 region has the DNA TGTGCCAGCAGTTTATCCACACCTCGGGGAACAAACACTGAAGCTTTCTTT. It yields the protein CASSLSTPRGTNTEAFF.

The chain carries TRBV30 and TRBJ1-1; D remains unclear. V lost 0 bases, J lost 3 bases, and 8 bases lay in between. Per germline, CDR1 GTSNPN and CDR2 SVGIG (reference sequence). The CDR3 contains 13 residues. The CDR3 bases are TGTGCCTGGAGTGTACTTTCCGACACTGAAGCTTTCTTT. Translation gives CAWSVLSDTEAFF.

This chain uses TRBV28 with TRBJ2-7; the D gene is possibly TRBD1 (5 bases). Germline V gene sequence: CDR1 MDHEN, CDR2 SYDVKM. V lost 4 bases, J lost 4 bases, and 14 bases lay in between. This CDR3 comprises 14 residues. DNA of the CDR3: TGTGCCAGCAGTTCAGGGTCACCTTCTTACGAGCAGTACTTC. Translated: CASSSGSPSYEQYF.

To note about this clone: The same CDR3 is also encoded by other DNA sequences in this sample. This sequence joins TRBV4-3 and TRBJ2-3; D possibly corresponds to TRBD2 (5 bases). V was shortened by 1 base and J by 1 base, with 9 bases between the two germline ends. Germline CDR1 is LGHNA and CDR2 is YSLEER. CDR3 size: 15 residues. CDR3 sequence (DNA): TGCGCCAGCAGCCAAGCATCCGGGGGCACAGATACGCAGTATTTT. Translated: CASSQASGGTDTQYF.

This clone has a handful of counts. The rearrangement joins TRBV28 to TRBJ2-5, with a possible D match to TRBD2 (7 bases). The CDR3 sequence is 19 residues long. Germline-derived CDR1 and CDR2 are MDHEN and SYDVKM. V shed 3 bases and J shed 0 bases, with 23 bases lying between them. The CDR3 DNA reads as TGTGCCAGCAGTTTTGATTTTTCTGCGGGGGCGGAACACCAAGAGACCCAGTACTTC. It yields the protein CASSFDFSAGAEHQETQYF.

The chain employs TRBV12-3 or TRBV12-4 and TRBJ1-4; D call uncertain. This CDR3 is built from 12 residues. Trimming took off 5 bases at V and 8 bases at J, with 9 bases between the two ends. CDR3 DNA sequence: TGTGCCAGCAGTCCCGGCGTCGAAAAACTGTTTTTT. It yields the protein CASSPGVEKLFF.

The chain couples TRBV6-5 to TRBJ2-3; a possible D gene is TRBD1 (6 bases). V was shortened by 5 bases and J by 3 bases, with 15 bases between the two germline ends. CDR3 length equals 15 residues. Per the germline V gene, CDR1 is MNHEY and CDR2 is SVGAGI. The CDR3 is CASSPQRGWTDTQYF. For the CDR3, the DNA is TGTGCCAGCAGTCCTCAGAGGGGGTGGACAGATACGCAGTATTTT.

The chain links TRBV9 to TRBJ1-2, with D perhaps TRBD1 (5 bases). Trimming pared 0 bases from V and 10 bases from J, leaving 16 bases between. This CDR3 spans 14 amino acids. CDR1 is SGDLS and CDR2 is YYNGEE in the germline V gene. CDR3 DNA: TGTGCCAGCAGCGTAGTGCCATCCGGGGGTACCTACACCTTC. Its protein product is CASSVVPSGGTYTF.

V usage is TRBV29-1 and J usage is TRBJ2-3; 9 bases are shared with TRBD1. The CDR3 spans 14 residues. Trimming cost V 4 bases and J 2 bases; bases outside gene matches: 4. Germline V gives CDR1 SQVTM, CDR2 ANQGSEA. The CDR3 DNA is TGCAGCGTTGGAGGACAGGGGCCCACAGATACGCAGTATTTT. Its protein is CSVGGQGPTDTQYF.

The chain has TRBV29-1 and TRBJ2-1; D may be TRBD2 (5 bases). CDR1 SQVTM and CDR2 ANQGSEA come from the germline V gene. The CDR3 loop spans 15 amino acids. V gave up 4 bases and J gave up 0 bases, with 13 bases separating them. The CDR3 region has the DNA TGCAGCGTTGCGGCGGGCCGAAGCTCCTACAATGAGCAGTTCTTC. Amino acid sequence: CSVAAGRSSYNEQFF.

The gene calls are TRBV27 and TRBJ2-7, with 7 bases matching TRBD2. The CDR3 sequence is 14 residues long. Germline CDR1 reads MNHEY; CDR2 reads SMNVEV (reference sequence). V lost 3 bases and J lost 3; bases outside the gene matches: 5. DNA for the CDR3: TGTGCCAGCAGTTTTCGGGGGGAGAACTACGAGCAGTACTTC. Residues: CASSFRGENYEQYF.

The rearrangement uses TRBV2 and TRBJ1-3, with a tentative D call TRBD1 (5 bases). CDR3 length: 14 amino acids. Deletions cut 6 bases from V and 0 bases from J, with 9 bases between. Germline values: CDR1 SNHLY, CDR2 FYNNEI. The CDR3 nucleotides are TGTGCCAGCAGCGGGACGGACTCTGGAAACACCATATATTTT. Translating it yields CASSGTDSGNTIYF.

The chain joins TRBV24-1 to TRBJ1-2; 12 bases are shared with TRBD1. The J segment lost 4 bases and the V segment lost 3 bases, leaving 8 bases of the junction unmatched. Germline CDR1 is KGHDR and CDR2 is SFDVKD. The CDR3 length is 17 residues. In nucleotides, the CDR3 is TGTGCCACCAGTGATGCCCCCGGGACAGGGGGCGTCTATGGCTACACCTTC. This gives the protein CATSDAPGTGGVYGYTF.

The V call is TRBV4-1, the J call TRBJ2-1; D assignment may be TRBD1 or TRBD2 (5 bases each). In germline, CDR1 is MGHRA, CDR2 YSYEKL. The CDR3 is made up of 18 amino acids. V lost 0 bases, J lost 4 bases, and 19 bases lay in between. The DNA for the CDR3 is TGCGCCAGCAGCCAAGAGGCCCCCGGGACCGTCAAGTACAATGAGCAGTTCTTC. Amino acid sequence: CASSQEAPGTVKYNEQFF.

The chain uses TRBV28 and TRBJ1-2, with 12 positions matching TRBD1. Germline V gene sequence: CDR1 MDHEN, CDR2 SYDVKM. J gave up 4 bases and V 5 bases, and 8 bases lay outside the gene matches. This CDR3 comprises 16 residues. The CDR3 DNA follows: TGTGCCAGCAGTCCCTCCGGGACAGGGGGCGTCTATGGCTACACCTTC. This encodes CASSPSGTGGVYGYTF.

The rearrangement joins TRBV27 to TRBJ1-1, with 9 nucleotides matching TRBD1. Germline CDR1 is MNHEY and CDR2 is SMNVEV (reference sequence). This CDR3 has 17 amino acids. Losses at the gene ends were 4 bases for V and 0 bases for J; bases not matched to a gene: 9. CDR3 protein: CASSSTQTGGLNTEAFF. The CDR3 DNA reads TGTGCCAGCAGTTCAACACAAACAGGGGGCTTGAACACTGAAGCTTTCTTT.

V usage is TRBV5-1 and J usage is TRBJ2-2; 10 bases line up with TRBD1. The CDR3 has 15 amino acids. Unmatched junction bases numbered 9, after V lost 7 bases and J lost 6 bases. Germline V CDR1 and CDR2: SGHRS, YFSETQ. The CDR3 is CASGPGTGVAGELFF. The CDR3 DNA reads TGCGCCAGCGGCCCCGGGACAGGGGTCGCCGGGGAGCTGTTTTTT.

V usage is TRBV25-1 and J usage is TRBJ2-7, with D hard to call. Trimming removed 4 bases at V and 0 bases at J, with 10 bases between. This CDR3 region has 14 residues. Germline CDR1 is MGHDK and CDR2 is SYGVNS. CDR3 region: CASSAAGYSYEQYF. As DNA, the CDR3 is TGTGCCAGCAGTGCGGCAGGTTACTCCTACGAGCAGTACTTC.

The chain couples TRBV5-1 to TRBJ1-2; D not certain. V lost 0 bases to trimming and J lost 2 bases, with 8 bases between them. This CDR3 has 14 amino acids. Per germline, CDR1 SGHRS and CDR2 YFSETQ. CDR3 coding DNA: TGCGCCAGCAGCTTGGGGCCAGAGAACTATGGCTACACCTTC. Its protein is CASSLGPENYGYTF.

The chain couples TRBV6-6 to TRBJ1-1; 7 positions match TRBD1. After removal of 7 bases from V and 8 bases from J, the junction contained 1 base not matched to a gene. The length of the CDR3 is 10 residues. The germline CDR1 and CDR2 sequences are MNHNY and SVGAGI (reference sequence). The CDR3: CASKGAEAFF. The CDR3, as DNA: TGTGCCAGCAAGGGGGCCGAAGCTTTCTTT.

This clone was detected once. The V call is TRBV3-1 (or the pseudogene TRBV3-2), the J call TRBJ2-7; TRBD1 aligns across 9 bases. After removal of 1 base from V and 1 base from J, the junction contained 2 bases not matched to a gene. The germline CDR1 and CDR2 sequences are LGHDT and YNNKEL (reference sequence). CDR3 length: 15 amino acids. CDR3 residues: CASSQGTGVSYEQYF. CDR3 bases: TGTGCCAGCAGCCAAGGGACAGGGGTATCCTACGAGCAGTACTTC.

The genes are TRBV6-1 and TRBJ1-2, with D hard to call. The CDR3 runs to 14 residues. Trimming removed 3 bases from V and 4 bases from J, with 12 bases in between. Germline CDR1 is MNHNS and CDR2 is SASEGT. The CDR3 sequence: CASSEWVEGYGYTF. For the CDR3, the DNA is TGTGCCAGCAGTGAGTGGGTGGAAGGCTATGGCTACACCTTC.

The chain links TRBV5-5 to TRBJ1-1, with D perhaps matching TRBD1 (5 bases). The CDR3 length is 14 residues. Germline CDR1 is SGHKS and CDR2 is YYEKEE (reference sequence). V was clipped by 3 bases and J by 0 bases, with 9 bases between them. CDR3 nucleotides: TGTGCCAGCAGCTCGGGACCCATGAACACTGAAGCTTTCTTT. Amino acids: CASSSGPMNTEAFF.

The sample holds one count of this clone. The chain is built from TRBV18 and TRBJ2-5; TRBD1 aligns across 7 bases. The germline CDR1 and CDR2 sequences are KGHSH and LQKENI. V was pared by 4 bases and J by 3 bases, with 5 bases of the junction left unmatched. The CDR3 has 14 residues. CDR3 amino acids: CASSRPGTEETQYF. The CDR3 nucleotides are TGTGCCAGCTCACGGCCCGGGACAGAAGAGACCCAGTACTTC.

The chain has TRBV5-3 and TRBJ2-7; a possible D gene is TRBD2 (6 bases). TRBV5-3 is placed among ORFs of uncertain function. This CDR3 comprises 20 residues. V dropped 0 bases and J dropped 4 bases, with 29 bases sitting between them. CDR3 sequence: CARSLAIWDGGRGSRYEQYF. The DNA for the CDR3 is TGTGCCAGAAGCTTGGCCATCTGGGACGGCGGCCGGGGGAGTAGGTACGAGCAGTACTTC.

This clone was recorded once. J is TRBJ1-5 and V is TRBV7-9, with no clear D. Germline CDR1 reads SEHNR; CDR2 reads FQNEAQ (reference sequence). CDR3 size: 16 residues. Between the trimmed V and J ends, which lost 2 bases and 4 bases, there was a span of 15 bases. CDR3 bases: TGTGCCAGCAGCTTAAAGGAGGGAAAGGGAAATCAGCCCCAGCATTTT. Its protein is CASSLKEGKGNQPQHF.

V is TRBV20-1 and J is TRBJ2-5; possible D gene TRBD2, 6 bases. CDR1 DFQATT and CDR2 SNEGSKA come from the germline V gene (reference sequence). The CDR3 is 10 amino acids. Here the CDR3 reads CSGGIETQYF. Here the CDR3 DNA reads TGCAGCGGAGGGATAGAGACCCAGTACTTC.